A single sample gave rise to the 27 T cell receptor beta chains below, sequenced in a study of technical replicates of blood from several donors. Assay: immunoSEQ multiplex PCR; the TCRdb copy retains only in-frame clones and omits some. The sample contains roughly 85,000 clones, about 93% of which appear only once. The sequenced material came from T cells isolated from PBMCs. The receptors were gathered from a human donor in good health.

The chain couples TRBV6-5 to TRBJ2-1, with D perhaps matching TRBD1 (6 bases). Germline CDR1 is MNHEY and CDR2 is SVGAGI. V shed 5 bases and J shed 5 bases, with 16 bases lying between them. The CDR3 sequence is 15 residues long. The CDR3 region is CASSTIRDNHNEQFF. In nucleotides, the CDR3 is TGTGCCAGCAGTACCATCCGGGACAACCACAATGAGCAGTTCTTC.

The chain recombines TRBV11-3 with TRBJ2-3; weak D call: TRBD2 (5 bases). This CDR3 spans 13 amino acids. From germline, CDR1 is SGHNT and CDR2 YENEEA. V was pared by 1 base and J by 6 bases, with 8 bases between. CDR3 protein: CASSLGTGDTQYF. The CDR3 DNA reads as TGTGCCAGCAGCTTAGGGACTGGGGATACGCAGTATTTT.

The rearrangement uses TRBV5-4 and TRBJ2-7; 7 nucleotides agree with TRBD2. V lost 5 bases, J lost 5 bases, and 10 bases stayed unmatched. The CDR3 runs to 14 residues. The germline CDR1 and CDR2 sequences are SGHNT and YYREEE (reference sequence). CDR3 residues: CASSTGLVVDEQYF. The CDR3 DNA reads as TGTGCCAGCAGTACCGGACTAGTTGTCGACGAGCAGTACTTC.

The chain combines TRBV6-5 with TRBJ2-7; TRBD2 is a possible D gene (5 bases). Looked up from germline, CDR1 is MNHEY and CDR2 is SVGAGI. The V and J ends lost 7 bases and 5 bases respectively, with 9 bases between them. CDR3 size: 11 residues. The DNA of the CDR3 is TGTGCCAGCACTGCGACTAACGAGCAGTACTTC. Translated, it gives CASTATNEQYF.

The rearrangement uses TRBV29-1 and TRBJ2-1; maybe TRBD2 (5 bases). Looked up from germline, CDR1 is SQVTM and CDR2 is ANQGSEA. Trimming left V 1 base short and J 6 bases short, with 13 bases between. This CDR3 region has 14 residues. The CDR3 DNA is TGCAGCGTTGAAGGGGAGAAATTGATCAATGAGCAGTTCTTC. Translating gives CSVEGEKLINEQFF.

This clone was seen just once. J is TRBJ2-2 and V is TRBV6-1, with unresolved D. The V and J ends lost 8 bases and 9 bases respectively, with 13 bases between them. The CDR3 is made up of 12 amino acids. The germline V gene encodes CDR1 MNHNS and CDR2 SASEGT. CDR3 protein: CASRESPRELFF. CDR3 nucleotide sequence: TGTGCCAGCCGCGAATCCCCAAGGGAGCTGTTTTTT.

CDR3 in DNA: TGTGCCAGCAGACCACAGGGGCGGACCGGGGAGCTGTTTTTT. As protein: CASRPQGRTGELFF. V is TRBV6-5 and J is TRBJ2-2, with TRBD1 identical over 7 bases. Germline CDR1 MNHEY, CDR2 SVGAGI. The length of the CDR3 is 14 residues. V lost 6 bases to trimming and J lost 5 bases; unmatched junction nucleotides: 6.

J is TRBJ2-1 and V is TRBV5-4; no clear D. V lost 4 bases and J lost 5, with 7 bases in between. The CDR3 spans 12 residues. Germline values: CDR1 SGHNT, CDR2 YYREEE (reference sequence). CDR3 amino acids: CASSKRDNEQFF. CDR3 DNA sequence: TGTGCCAGCAGCAAGCGAGACAATGAGCAGTTCTTC.

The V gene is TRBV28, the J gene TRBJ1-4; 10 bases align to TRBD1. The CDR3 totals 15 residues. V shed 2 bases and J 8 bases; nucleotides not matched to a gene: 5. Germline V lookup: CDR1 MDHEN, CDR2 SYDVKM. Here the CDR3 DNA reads TGTGCCAGCAGTTTAACCGGGACAGGGGCCGAAAAACTGTTTTTT. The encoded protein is CASSLTGTGAEKLFF.

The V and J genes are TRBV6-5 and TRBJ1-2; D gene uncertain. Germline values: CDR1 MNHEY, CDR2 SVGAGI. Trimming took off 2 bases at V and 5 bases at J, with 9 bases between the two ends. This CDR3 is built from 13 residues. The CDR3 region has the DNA TGTGCCAGCAGTTACAATCCCAAATATGGCTACACCTTC. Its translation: CASSYNPKYGYTF.

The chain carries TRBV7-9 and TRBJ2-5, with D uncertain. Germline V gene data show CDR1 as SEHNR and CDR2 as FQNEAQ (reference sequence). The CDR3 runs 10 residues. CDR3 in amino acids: CSVNQETQYF. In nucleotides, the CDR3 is TGTTCGGTAAATCAAGAGACCCAGTACTTC.

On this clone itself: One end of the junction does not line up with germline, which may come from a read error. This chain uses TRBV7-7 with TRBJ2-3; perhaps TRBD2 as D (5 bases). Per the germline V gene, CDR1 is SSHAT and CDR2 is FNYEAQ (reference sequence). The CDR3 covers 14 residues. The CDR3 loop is CASSPGESGGTQYF. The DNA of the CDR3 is TGTGCTAGCAGCCCCGGGGAGTCCGGAGGTACGCAGTATTTT. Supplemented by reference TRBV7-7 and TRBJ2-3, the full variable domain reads GAGVSQSPRYKVTKRGQDVTLRCDPISSHATLYWYQQALGQGPEFLTYFNYEAQPDKSGLPSDRFSAERPEGSISTLTIQRTEQRDSAMYRCASSPGESGGTQYFGPGTRLTVL.

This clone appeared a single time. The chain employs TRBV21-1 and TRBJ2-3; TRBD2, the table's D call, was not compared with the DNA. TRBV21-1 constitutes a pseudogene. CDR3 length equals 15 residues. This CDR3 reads CASSEGGGGTDTQYF. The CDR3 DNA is TGTGCCAGCAGCGAGGGGGGGGGCGGAACAGATACGCAGTATTTT.

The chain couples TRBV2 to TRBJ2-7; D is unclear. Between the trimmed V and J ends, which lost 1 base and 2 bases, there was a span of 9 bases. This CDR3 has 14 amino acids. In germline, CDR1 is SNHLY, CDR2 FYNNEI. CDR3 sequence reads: CASSEGAGTYEQYF. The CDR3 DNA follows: TGTGCCAGCAGTGAAGGGGCAGGCACCTACGAGCAGTACTTC.

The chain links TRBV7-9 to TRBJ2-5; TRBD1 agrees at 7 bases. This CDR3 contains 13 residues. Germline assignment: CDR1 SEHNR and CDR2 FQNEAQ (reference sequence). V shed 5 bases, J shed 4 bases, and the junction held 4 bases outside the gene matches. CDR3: CASSLGTAETQYF. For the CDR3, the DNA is TGTGCCAGCAGCCTAGGGACAGCAGAGACCCAGTACTTC.

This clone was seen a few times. CDR3 DNA sequence: TGCGCCAGCAGCTTGGCCGAGACGGGATTCATGAACACTGAAGCTTTCTTT. Amino acids: CASSLAETGFMNTEAFF. The V gene is TRBV5-1, the J gene TRBJ1-1, with no clear D. The CDR3 totals 17 residues. Germline loops: CDR1 SGHRS, CDR2 YFSETQ. With 0 bases removed from V and 0 bases from J, the gap between germline ends came to 15 bases.

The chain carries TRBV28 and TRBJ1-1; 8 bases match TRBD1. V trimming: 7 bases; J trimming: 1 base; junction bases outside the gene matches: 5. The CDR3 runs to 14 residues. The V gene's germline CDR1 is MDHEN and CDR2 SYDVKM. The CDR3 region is CASTVDRENTEAFF. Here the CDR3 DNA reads TGTGCCAGCACCGTGGACAGGGAGAACACTGAAGCTTTCTTT.

CDR3 sequence: CASSQALAKNIQYF. The CDR3 DNA follows: TGCGCCAGCAGCCAAGCCCTAGCCAAAAACATTCAGTACTTC. J is TRBJ2-4 and V is TRBV4-1; no firm D call. Trimming removed 1 base at V and 0 bases at J, with 4 bases between. CDR1 MGHRA and CDR2 YSYEKL come from the germline V gene. This CDR3 is 14 amino acids long.

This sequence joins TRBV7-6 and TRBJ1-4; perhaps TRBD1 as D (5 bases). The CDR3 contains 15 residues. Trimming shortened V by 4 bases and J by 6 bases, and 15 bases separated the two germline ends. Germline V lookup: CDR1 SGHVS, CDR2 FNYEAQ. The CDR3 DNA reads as TGTGCCAGCAGCTGGACGACCGGGGGGGATGAAAAACTGTTTTTT. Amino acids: CASSWTTGGDEKLFF. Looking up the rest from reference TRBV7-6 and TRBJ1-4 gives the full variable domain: GAGVSQSPRYKVTKRGQDVALRCDPISGHVSLYWYRQALGQGPEFLTYFNYEAQQDKSGLPNDRFSAERPEGSISTLTIQRTEQRDSAMYRCASSWTTGGDEKLFFGSGTQLSVL.

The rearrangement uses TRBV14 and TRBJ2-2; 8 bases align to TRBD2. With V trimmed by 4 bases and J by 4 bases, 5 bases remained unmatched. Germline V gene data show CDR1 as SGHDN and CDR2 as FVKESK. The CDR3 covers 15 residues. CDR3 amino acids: CASSRLGTSTGELFF. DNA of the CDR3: TGTGCCAGCAGCCGCCTCGGGACTAGCACCGGGGAGCTGTTTTTT.

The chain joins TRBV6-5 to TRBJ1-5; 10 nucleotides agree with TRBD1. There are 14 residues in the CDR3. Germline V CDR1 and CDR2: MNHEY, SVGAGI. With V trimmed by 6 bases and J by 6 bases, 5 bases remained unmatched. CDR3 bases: TGTGCCAGCAGGACAGGGGGCTGGGGTCAGCCCCAGCATTTT. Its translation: CASRTGGWGQPQHF.

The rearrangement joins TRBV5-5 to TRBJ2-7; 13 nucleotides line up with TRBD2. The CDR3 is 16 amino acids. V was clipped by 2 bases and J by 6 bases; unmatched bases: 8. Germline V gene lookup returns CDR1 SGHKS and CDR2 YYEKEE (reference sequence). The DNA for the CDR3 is TGTGCCAGCAGCTTCCCCAGACTAGCGGGAGGACTCGAGCAGTACTTC. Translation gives CASSFPRLAGGLEQYF.

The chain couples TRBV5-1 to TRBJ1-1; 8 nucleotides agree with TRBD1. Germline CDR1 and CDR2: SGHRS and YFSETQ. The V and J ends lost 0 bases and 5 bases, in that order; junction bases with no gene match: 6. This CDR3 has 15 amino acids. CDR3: CASSLGTGWETEAFF. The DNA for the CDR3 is TGCGCCAGCAGCTTGGGGACAGGGTGGGAAACTGAAGCTTTCTTT.

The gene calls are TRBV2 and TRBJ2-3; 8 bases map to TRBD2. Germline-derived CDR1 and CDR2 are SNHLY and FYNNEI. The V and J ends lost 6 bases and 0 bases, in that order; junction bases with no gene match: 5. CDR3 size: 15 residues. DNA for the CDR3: TGTGCCAGCAGCCAACTAGCGGCAAGCACAGATACGCAGTATTTT. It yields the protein CASSQLAASTDTQYF.

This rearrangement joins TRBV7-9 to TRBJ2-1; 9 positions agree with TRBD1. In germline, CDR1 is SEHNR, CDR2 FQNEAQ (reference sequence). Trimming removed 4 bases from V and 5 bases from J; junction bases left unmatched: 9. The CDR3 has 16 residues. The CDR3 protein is CASSYQTGQGNNEQFF. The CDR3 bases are TGTGCCAGCAGCTACCAGACGGGACAGGGAAACAATGAGCAGTTCTTC.

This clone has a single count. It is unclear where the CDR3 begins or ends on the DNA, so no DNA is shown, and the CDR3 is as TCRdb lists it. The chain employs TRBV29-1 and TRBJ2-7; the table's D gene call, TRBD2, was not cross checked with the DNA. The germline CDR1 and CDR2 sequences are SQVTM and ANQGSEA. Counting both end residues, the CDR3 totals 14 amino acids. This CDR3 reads CSVSGPGDGYEQYF.

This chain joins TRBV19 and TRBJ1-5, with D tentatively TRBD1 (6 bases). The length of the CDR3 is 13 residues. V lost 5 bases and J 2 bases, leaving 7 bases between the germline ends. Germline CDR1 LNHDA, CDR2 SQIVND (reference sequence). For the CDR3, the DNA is TGTGCCAGTAGTCGACAGGGCAATCAGCCCCAGCATTTT. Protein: CASSRQGNQPQHF.